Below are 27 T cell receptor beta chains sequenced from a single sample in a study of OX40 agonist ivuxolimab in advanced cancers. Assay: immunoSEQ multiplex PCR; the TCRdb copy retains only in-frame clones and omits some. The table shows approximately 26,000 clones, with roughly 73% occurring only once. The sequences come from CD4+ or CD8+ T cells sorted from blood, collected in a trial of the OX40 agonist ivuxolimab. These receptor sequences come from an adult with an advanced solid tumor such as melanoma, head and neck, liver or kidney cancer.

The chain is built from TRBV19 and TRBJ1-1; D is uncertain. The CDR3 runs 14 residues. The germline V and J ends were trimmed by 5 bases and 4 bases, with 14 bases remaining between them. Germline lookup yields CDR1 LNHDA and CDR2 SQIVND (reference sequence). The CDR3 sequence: CASSWRAGFTEAFF. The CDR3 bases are TGTGCCAGTAGTTGGCGGGCAGGCTTCACTGAAGCTTTCTTT.

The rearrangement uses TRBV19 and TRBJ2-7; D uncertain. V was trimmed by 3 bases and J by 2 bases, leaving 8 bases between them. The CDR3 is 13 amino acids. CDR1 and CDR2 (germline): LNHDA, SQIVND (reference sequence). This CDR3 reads CASSIYFPYEQYF. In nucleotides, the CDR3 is TGTGCCAGTAGTATCTATTTTCCCTACGAGCAGTACTTC.

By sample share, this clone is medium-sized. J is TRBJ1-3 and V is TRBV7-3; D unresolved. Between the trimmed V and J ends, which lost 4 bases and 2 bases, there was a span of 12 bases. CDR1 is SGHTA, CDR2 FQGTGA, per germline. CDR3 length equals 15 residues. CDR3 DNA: TGTGCCAGCAGCTCGACCCCGGACGCTGGAAACACCATATATTTT. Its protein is CASSSTPDAGNTIYF. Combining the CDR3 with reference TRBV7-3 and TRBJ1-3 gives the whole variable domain GAGVSQTPSNKVTEKGKYVELRCDPISGHTALYWYRQSLGQGPEFLIYFQGTGAADDSGLPNDRFFAVRPEGSVSTLKIQRTERGDSAVYLCASSSTPDAGNTIYFGEGSWLTVV.

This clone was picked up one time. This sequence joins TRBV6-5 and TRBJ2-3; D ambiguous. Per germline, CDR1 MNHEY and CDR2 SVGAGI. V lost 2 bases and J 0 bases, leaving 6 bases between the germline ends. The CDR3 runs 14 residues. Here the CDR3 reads CASSYRFSTDTQYF. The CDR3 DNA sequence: TGTGCCAGCAGTTACAGGTTTAGCACAGATACGCAGTATTTT.

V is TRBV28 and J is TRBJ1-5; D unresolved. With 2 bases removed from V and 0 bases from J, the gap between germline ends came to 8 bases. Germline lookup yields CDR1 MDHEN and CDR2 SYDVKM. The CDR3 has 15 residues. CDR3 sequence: CASSLAIYSNQPQHF. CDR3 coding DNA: TGTGCCAGCAGTTTAGCTATTTATAGCAATCAGCCCCAGCATTTT.

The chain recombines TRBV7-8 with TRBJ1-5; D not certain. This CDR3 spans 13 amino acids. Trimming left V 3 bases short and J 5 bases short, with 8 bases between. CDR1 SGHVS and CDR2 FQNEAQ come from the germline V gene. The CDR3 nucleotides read TGTGCCAGCAGCTTGGGCCAGGATCAGCCCCAGCATTTT. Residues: CASSLGQDQPQHF.

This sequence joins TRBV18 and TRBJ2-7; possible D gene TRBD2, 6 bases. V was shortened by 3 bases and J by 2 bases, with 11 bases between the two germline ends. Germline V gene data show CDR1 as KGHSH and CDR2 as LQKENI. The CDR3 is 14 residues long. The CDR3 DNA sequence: TGTGCCAGCTCACCCCGGGACTCACCCTACGAGCAGTACTTC. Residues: CASSPRDSPYEQYF.

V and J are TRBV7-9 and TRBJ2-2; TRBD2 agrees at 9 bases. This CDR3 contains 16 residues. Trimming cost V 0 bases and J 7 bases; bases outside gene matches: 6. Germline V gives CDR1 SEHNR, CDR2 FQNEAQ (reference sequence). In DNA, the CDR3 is TGTGCCAGCAGCTTAGCTGGCGGGAGGGCAAACGGGGAGCTGTTTTTT. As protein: CASSLAGGRANGELFF. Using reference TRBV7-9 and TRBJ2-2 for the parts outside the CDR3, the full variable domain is DTGVSQNPRHKITKRGQNVTFRCDPISEHNRLYWYRQTLGQGPEFLTYFQNEAQLEKSRLLSDRFSAERPKGSFSTLEIQRTEQGDSAMYLCASSLAGGRANGELFFGEGSRLTVL.

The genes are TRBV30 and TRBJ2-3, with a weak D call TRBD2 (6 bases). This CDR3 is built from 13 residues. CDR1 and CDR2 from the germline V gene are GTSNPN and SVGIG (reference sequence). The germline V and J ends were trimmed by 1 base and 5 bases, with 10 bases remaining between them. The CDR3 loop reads CAWSGTTLDTQYF. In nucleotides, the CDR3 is TGTGCCTGGAGTGGGACTACCCTAGATACGCAGTATTTT.

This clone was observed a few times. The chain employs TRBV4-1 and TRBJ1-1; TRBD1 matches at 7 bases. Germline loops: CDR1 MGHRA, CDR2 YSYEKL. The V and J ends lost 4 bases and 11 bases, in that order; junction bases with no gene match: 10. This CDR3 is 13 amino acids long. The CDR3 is CASSLGQPREAFF. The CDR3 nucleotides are TGCGCCAGCAGCCTGGGACAGCCTAGGGAGGCTTTCTTT.

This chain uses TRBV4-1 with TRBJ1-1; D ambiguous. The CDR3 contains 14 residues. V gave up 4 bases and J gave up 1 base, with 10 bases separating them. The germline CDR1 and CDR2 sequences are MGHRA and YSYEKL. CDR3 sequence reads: CASSPTPPNTEAFF. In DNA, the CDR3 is TGCGCCAGCAGCCCGACTCCTCCGAACACTGAAGCTTTCTTT.

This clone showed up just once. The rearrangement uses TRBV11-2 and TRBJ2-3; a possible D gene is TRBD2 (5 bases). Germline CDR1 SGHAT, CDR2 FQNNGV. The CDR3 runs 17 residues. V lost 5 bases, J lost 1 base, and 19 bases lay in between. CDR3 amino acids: CASSLPREKHGTDTQYF. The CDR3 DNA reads TGTGCCAGCAGCCTTCCAAGGGAGAAACACGGCACAGATACGCAGTATTTT.

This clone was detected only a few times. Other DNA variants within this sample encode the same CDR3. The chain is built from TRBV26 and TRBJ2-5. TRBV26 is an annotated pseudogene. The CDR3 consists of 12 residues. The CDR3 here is CASSLGRETQYF. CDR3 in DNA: TGTGCCAGCAGTTTAGGCCGAGAGACCCAGTACTTC.

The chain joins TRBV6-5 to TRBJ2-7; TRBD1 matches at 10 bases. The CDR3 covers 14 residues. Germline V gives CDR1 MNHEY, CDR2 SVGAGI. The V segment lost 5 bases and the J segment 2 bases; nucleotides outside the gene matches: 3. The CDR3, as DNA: TGTGCCAGCAGTGACGGACAGGGGGCCTACGAGCAGTACTTC. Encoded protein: CASSDGQGAYEQYF.

CDR3 coding DNA: TGTGCCAGCAGCATTTCCGAGAATCAGCCCCAGCATTTT. Amino acid sequence: CASSISENQPQHF. The chain has TRBV7-9 and TRBJ1-5, with D unresolved. Per the germline V gene, CDR1 is SEHNR and CDR2 is FQNEAQ (reference sequence). The ends were cut back, 5 bases at V and 4 bases at J, with 9 bases in the middle. This CDR3 spans 13 amino acids.

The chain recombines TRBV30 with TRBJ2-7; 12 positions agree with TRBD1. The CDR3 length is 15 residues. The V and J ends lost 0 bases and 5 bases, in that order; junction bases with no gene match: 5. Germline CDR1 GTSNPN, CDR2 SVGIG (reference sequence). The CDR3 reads CAWSVSGTGGDEQYF. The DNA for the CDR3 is TGTGCCTGGAGTGTATCGGGGACAGGGGGCGACGAGCAGTACTTC.

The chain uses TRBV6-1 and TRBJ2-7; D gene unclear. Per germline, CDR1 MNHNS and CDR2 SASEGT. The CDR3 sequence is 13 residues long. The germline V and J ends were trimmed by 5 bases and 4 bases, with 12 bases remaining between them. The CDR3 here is CASSLLKGYEQYF. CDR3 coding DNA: TGTGCCAGCAGTTTACTCAAGGGTTACGAGCAGTACTTC.

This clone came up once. This chain's CDR3 is CASSLMSTDTQYF. CDR3 DNA sequence: TGTGCCAGCAGCTTAATGAGCACAGATACGCAGTATTTT. The chain recombines TRBV7-8 with TRBJ2-3; D call uncertain. Trimming took 2 bases from V and 0 from J, leaving 3 bases between them. Germline V gene lookup returns CDR1 SGHVS and CDR2 FQNEAQ. This CDR3 is built from 13 residues.

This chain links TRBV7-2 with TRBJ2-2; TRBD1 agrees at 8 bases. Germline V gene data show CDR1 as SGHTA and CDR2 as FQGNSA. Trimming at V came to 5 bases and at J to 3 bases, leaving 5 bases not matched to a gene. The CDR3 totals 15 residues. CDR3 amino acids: CASSPTGDHTGELFF. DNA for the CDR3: TGTGCCAGCAGCCCGACAGGGGATCACACCGGGGAGCTGTTTTTT.

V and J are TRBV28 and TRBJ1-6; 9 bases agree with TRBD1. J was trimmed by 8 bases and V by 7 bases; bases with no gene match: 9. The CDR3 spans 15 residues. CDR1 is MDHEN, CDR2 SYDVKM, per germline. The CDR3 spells CASTPRGQGHSPLHF. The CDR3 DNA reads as TGTGCCAGCACCCCTAGGGGACAGGGCCATTCACCCCTCCACTTT.

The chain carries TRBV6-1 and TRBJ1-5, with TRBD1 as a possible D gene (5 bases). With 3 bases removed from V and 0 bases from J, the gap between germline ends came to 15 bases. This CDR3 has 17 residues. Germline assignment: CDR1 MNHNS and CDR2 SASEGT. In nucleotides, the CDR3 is TGTGCCAGCAGTGATAATGGGGGGTTATTTAGCAATCAGCCCCAGCATTTT. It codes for CASSDNGGLFSNQPQHF.

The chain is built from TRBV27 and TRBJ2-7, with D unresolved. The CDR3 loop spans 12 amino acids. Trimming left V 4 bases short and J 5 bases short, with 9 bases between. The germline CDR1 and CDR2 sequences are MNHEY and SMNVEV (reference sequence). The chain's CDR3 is CASSSGWNEQYF. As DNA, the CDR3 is TGTGCCAGCAGTTCTGGTTGGAACGAGCAGTACTTC.

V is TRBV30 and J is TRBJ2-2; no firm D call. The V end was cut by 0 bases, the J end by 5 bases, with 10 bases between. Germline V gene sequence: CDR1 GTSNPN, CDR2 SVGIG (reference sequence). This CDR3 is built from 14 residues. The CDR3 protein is CAWSVGLGTGELFF. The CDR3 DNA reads TGTGCCTGGAGTGTTGGTTTGGGTACCGGGGAGCTGTTTTTT.

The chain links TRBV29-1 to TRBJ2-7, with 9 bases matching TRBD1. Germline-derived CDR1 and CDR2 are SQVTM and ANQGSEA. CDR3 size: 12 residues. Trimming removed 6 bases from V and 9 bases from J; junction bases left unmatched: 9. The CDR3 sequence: CSVIPGQGVQYF. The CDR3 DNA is TGCAGCGTGATACCGGGACAGGGAGTGCAGTACTTC.

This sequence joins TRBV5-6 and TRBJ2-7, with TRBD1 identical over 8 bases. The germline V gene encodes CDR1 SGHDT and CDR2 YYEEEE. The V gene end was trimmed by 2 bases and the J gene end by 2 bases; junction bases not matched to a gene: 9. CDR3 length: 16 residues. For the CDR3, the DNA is TGTGCCAGCAGCTTTGGGACAGGCGAATGGACCTACGAGCAGTACTTC. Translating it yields CASSFGTGEWTYEQYF.

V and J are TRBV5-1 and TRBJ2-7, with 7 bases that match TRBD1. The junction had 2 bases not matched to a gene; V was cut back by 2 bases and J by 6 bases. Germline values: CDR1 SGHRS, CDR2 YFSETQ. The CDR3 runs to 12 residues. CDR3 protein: CASSLPGGEQYF. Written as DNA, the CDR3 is TGCGCCAGCAGCTTACCAGGGGGCGAGCAGTACTTC. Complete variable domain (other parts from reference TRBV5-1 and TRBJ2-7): KAGVTQTPRYLIKTRGQQVTLSCSPISGHRSVSWYQQTPGQGLQFLFEYFSETQRNKGNFPGRFSGRQFSNSRSEMNVSTLELGDSALYLCASSLPGGEQYFGPGTRLTVT.

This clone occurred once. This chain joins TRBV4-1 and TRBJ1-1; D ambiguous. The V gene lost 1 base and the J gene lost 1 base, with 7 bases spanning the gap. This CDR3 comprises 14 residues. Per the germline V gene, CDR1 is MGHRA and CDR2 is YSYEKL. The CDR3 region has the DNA TGCGCCAGCAGCCAAGTATCCGGGAACACTGAAGCTTTCTTT. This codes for CASSQVSGNTEAFF.